The T cell receptor beta chain under discussion was sequenced for a study of tumor-infiltrating lymphocytes in primary liver carcinoma (dated by TCRdb to 2015 to 2018). For context, the study as a whole: Surgical resection was performed in China between 2015 and 2016 on four or five patients with histopathologically diagnosed primary liver carcinoma. The tumors of the five patients were staged as T1-T3 N0M0, with maximum diameters ranging from 4.2 to 10 cm. Of the five patients, three men and two women aged 30 to 69 years, four had hepatocellular carcinoma and one had combined HCC and intrahepatic cholangiocarcinoma. Each sample produced about 3.5 to 8 million productive TCRbeta reads, and read depth showed no significant difference between tissue types. Technical replicate repertoires showed high reproducibility, with mean shared-clone rates roughly 0.89 and correlation coefficients above 0.95. The study combined TCRbeta repertoire sequencing, expression microarrays and whole-exome sequencing across five regions of each liver tumor, with adjacent normal tissue and blood. A total of 35 specimens from 5 patients underwent TCRbeta repertoire sequencing, comprising 25 tumor regions, 5 adjacent noncancerous liver tissues and 5 peripheral blood samples. The study at large found these results: Comparison of CD4+ and CD8+ T cell repertoires was precluded by the use of bulk unsorted samples. Because sequencing covered only the TCR beta chain and unpaired alpha chains were not captured, true repertoire diversity is likely underestimated. The study included only five patients, and the authors note findings should be validated in a larger study. Compared with blood, tumors had a significantly larger share of the repertoire taken up by the top 250 clones (p = 0.039). Repertoire overlap was found to be higher between tumor regions (mean roughly 36%) than between tumor-adjacent (roughly 17%) or tumor-blood (roughly 15%) pairs, consistent with antigen-driven expansion.

TCRbeta-specific cDNA was reverse-transcribed from roughly 500 ng total RNA using a constant-region primer and ProtoScript II reverse transcriptase. Three nested multiplex PCR rounds, following a slightly modified ARM-PCR procedure, were used to build the TCRbeta libraries. Sample barcodes and Illumina adapters were added in a final 25-cycle PCR using Deep VentR polymerase. Before sequencing, amplicons of 200-500 bp were purified from gel using a QIAquick gel extraction kit. TCRbeta amplicons were sequenced on an Illumina HiSeq 2500 with 250-bp paired-end reads. As for the authors' bioinformatics: Quality trimming of reads was performed with Trimmomatic v0.33, and paired reads were merged with FLASH v1.2.11 so that full CDR3 sequences could be recovered. V, D and J germline segments were assigned to the rearranged TCRbeta sequences by MiGEC v1.2.1b. Clonotype statistics and Shannon-Wiener diversity indices were calculated with VDJtools v1.0.0. Except for diversity analysis, only each sample's 250 most abundant clonotypes were used in subsequent analyses to reduce sampling bias. Using fastp trimming at Q25 and MiXCR clonotype assembly, TCRdb reanalyzed the public sequencing data and kept in-frame beta chains. Rows merge per CDR3 protein into single entries with the most common DNA and genes. These V and J calls rely on TCRdb rather than the paper's analysis. In all, the sample holds about 330,000 distinct CDR3 sequences, and less than 75% of those were seen once. The ten largest clones add up to 6.5% of the sample.

Only a few counts were recorded for this clonotype. There is no known antigen for this receptor. A read error is possible here, since a much larger clone lies one base away. TRIzol reagent was used to extract blood RNA from unsorted whole blood, while the DNeasy Blood & Tissue kit provided the germline DNA. Chronic HBV infection was present in the patients, and the patients were treatment-naive at sampling. Before surgery, about 4 milliliters of peripheral blood were collected into K2EDTA tubes. The origin of this receptor is a man aged 35 to 55 with primary liver carcinoma and hepatitis B virus infection. Sample: peripheral blood.

The nucleotide sequence reads as follows: TGTGCCAGCAGTCCTTTGACTAGCGGGAGTAGATATACGCAGTATTTT. This gives the protein CASSPLTSGSRYTQYF. The chain joins TRBV12-3 or TRBV12-4 to TRBJ2-3; 12 of the junction bases match TRBD2. The germline V and J ends show losses of 5 bases and 7 bases respectively, and no gene match explains 10 bases of the junction. From its cysteine to its phenylalanine, the CDR3 spans 16 amino acids. The kept DNA is CDR3 alone, 48 bases in frame from the first base.